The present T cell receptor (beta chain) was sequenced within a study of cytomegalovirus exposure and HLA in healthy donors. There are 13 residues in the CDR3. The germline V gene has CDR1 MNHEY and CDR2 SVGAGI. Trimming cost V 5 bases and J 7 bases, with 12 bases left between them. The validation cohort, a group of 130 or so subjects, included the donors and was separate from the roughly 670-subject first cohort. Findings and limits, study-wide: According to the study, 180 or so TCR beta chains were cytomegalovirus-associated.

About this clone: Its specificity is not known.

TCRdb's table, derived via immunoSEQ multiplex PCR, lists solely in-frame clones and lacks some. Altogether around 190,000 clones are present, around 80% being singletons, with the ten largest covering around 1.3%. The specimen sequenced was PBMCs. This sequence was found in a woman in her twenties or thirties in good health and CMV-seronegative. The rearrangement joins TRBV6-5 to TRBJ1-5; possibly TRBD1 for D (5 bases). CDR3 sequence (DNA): TGTGCCAGCAGTATACTAACAGGACAGCCCCAGCATTTT. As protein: CASSILTGQPQHF.